These 12 T cell receptor beta chains were sequenced from one sample in a study of technical replicates of blood from several donors. Produced via immunoSEQ multiplex PCR; TCRdb's table is partial and in-frame only. The sample lists roughly 80,000 clones, around 93% seen once, with roughly 0.25% in the top ten. Sequencing used T cells isolated from PBMCs. The receptors originated from a human donor in good health.

This chain uses TRBV7-9 with TRBJ2-2; D possibly corresponds to TRBD1 (7 bases). This CDR3 comprises 16 residues. Trimming pared 4 bases from V and 2 bases from J, leaving 14 bases between. Germline V lookup: CDR1 SEHNR, CDR2 FQNEAQ (reference sequence). The CDR3 region is CASSSPGGSNTGELFF. CDR3 DNA: TGTGCCAGCAGCTCCCCAGGGGGGTCAAACACCGGGGAGCTGTTTTTT.

This chain uses TRBV7-9 with TRBJ2-3; possibly TRBD1 for D (5 bases). Germline V gene lookup returns CDR1 SEHNR and CDR2 FQNEAQ (reference sequence). The germline V and J ends were trimmed by 2 bases and 5 bases, with 14 bases remaining between them. The CDR3 has 15 residues. In DNA form, the CDR3 reads TGTGCCAGCAGCTTACCAGGGTTTCCGATAGATACGCAGTATTTT. It yields the protein CASSLPGFPIDTQYF.

J is TRBJ2-2 and V is TRBV6-1; D ambiguous. The V gene lost 1 base and the J gene lost 0 bases, with 6 bases spanning the gap. The CDR3 spans 15 residues. Germline loops: CDR1 MNHNS, CDR2 SASEGT. This CDR3 reads CASSEVVPNTGELFF. CDR3 DNA sequence: TGTGCCAGCAGTGAAGTAGTTCCGAACACCGGGGAGCTGTTTTTT.

The chain has TRBV19 and TRBJ1-5; D ambiguous. Trimming took off 1 base at V and 3 bases at J, with 10 bases between the two ends. The CDR3 has 15 residues. Per germline, CDR1 LNHDA and CDR2 SQIVND (reference sequence). CDR3 in DNA: TGTGCCAGTAGTATAGGGCCCGGGGACAATCAGCCCCAGCATTTT. Amino acid sequence: CASSIGPGDNQPQHF.

The V and J genes are TRBV25-1 and TRBJ1-2, with D possibly TRBD1 on 5 matching bases. The CDR3 is 14 amino acids. CDR1 is MGHDK and CDR2 is SYGVNS in the germline V gene. The V gene lost 3 bases and the J gene lost 6 bases, with 14 bases spanning the gap. CDR3: CASSDYSKGNGYTF. CDR3 DNA: TGTGCCAGCAGTGATTATTCAAAGGGGAATGGCTACACCTTC.

The chain couples TRBV5-1 to TRBJ1-1, with D hard to call. V lost 4 bases to trimming and J lost 9 bases, with 16 bases between them. CDR1 SGHRS and CDR2 YFSETQ come from the germline V gene. CDR3 size: 13 residues. The CDR3 spells CASSPTPQDKAFF. The DNA of the CDR3 is TGCGCCAGCAGCCCCACCCCCCAGGATAAAGCTTTCTTT.

V usage is TRBV6-1 and J usage is TRBJ2-5, with unresolved D. Trimming stripped 0 bases from V and 1 base from J, with 12 bases between. This CDR3 contains 16 residues. CDR1 and CDR2 from the germline V gene are MNHNS and SASEGT. For the CDR3, the DNA is TGTGCCAGCAGTGAAGCTTTATACAGCCTCCAAGAGACCCAGTACTTC. Translated, it gives CASSEALYSLQETQYF.

This chain connects TRBV7-9 to TRBJ2-1; the D gene is possibly TRBD2 (6 bases). Germline V gives CDR1 SEHNR, CDR2 FQNEAQ (reference sequence). Trimming stripped 4 bases from V and 6 bases from J, with 22 bases between. This CDR3 comprises 17 residues. The CDR3 DNA reads as TGTGCCAGCAGCTCGCGGCGGGAAAGACAGTTTGGCAATGAGCAGTTCTTC. It yields the protein CASSSRRERQFGNEQFF.

J is TRBJ2-1 and V is TRBV28; 7 bases are a match to TRBD2. The CDR3 covers 13 residues. Unmatched junction bases numbered 11, after V lost 10 bases and J lost 8 bases. Per the germline V gene, CDR1 is MDHEN and CDR2 is SYDVKM. Written as DNA, the CDR3 is TGTGCCACTCGGGAGGAGGGTGCCCATGAGCAGTTCTTC. Residues: CATREEGAHEQFF.

The genes are TRBV7-9 and TRBJ1-2, with D unresolved. The CDR3 consists of 14 residues. Trimming shortened V by 1 base and J by 4 bases, and 10 bases separated the two germline ends. Germline CDR1 is SEHNR and CDR2 is FQNEAQ (reference sequence). CDR3 in DNA: TGTGCCAGCAGCTTAGAAACGGTTCTCTATGGCTACACCTTC. Translating gives CASSLETVLYGYTF.

This chain links TRBV5-1 with TRBJ2-3; TRBD1 agrees at 9 bases. CDR1 is SGHRS, CDR2 YFSETQ, per germline. The length of the CDR3 is 15 residues. V gave up 4 bases and J gave up 4 bases; unmatched junction bases: 7. The CDR3 sequence: CASSGTGSIPDTQYF. As DNA, the CDR3 is TGCGCCAGCAGCGGGACAGGGAGTATCCCAGATACGCAGTATTTT.

The chain combines TRBV10-2 with TRBJ2-5; TRBD2 matches 9 bases. Germline CDR1 WSHSY, CDR2 SAAADI. V lost 1 base and J lost 5; bases outside the gene matches: 11. This CDR3 is built from 17 residues. CDR3 DNA sequence: TGCGCCAGCAGTGAGTTTTTGACGCGGGAGGGTATGGAGACCCAGTACTTC. It translates to CASSEFLTREGMETQYF.